The rows below give T cell receptor beta chains drawn from one sample of a study of T cell responses to AZD1222 COVID-19 vaccine. Some clones are missing from TCRdb's copy, which holds only in-frame ones; the method was immunoSEQ multiplex PCR. The repertoire consists of under 170,000 clones, with roughly 94% occurring once and the leading ten covering about 1.3%. Here the sequenced sample was peripheral blood, taken on day 0 of AZD1222 vaccination. The receptors come from an adult in good health. The CDR3 runs from the conserved cysteine through the conserved F or W. The D gene is left open where the match is weak. Size is omitted from some rows. Given values are once, few, many or a class for expanded clones.

j_gene: TRBJ1-2
v_gene: TRBV19
abundance: -
d_gene: -
CDR3nt: TGTGCCAGTAGTATAGAGGACAGATATAACTATGGCTACACCTTC
CDR3aa: CASSIEDRYNYGYTF

j_gene: TRBJ1-1
v_gene: TRBV5-1
abundance: -
d_gene: -
CDR3nt: TGCGCCAGCAGCTTAGCCAGGAACACTGAAGCTTTCTTT
CDR3aa: CASSLARNTEAFF

j_gene: TRBJ1-2
v_gene: TRBV6-5
abundance: once
d_gene: -
CDR3nt: TGTGCCAGCACTAGAATCGGGACGGACTATGGCTACACCTTC
CDR3aa: CASTRIGTDYGYTF

j_gene: TRBJ2-3
v_gene: TRBV7-3
abundance: once
d_gene: -
CDR3nt: TGTGCCAGCAGCCCCAAGGGCCCGGGACAGCAGTATTTT
CDR3aa: CASSPKGPGQQYF

j_gene: TRBJ1-1
v_gene: TRBV5-1
abundance: -
d_gene: -
CDR3nt: TGCGCCAGCAGCGTTGGGCAGGTCCCGGGGAACACTGAAGCTTTCTTT
CDR3aa: CASSVGQVPGNTEAFF

j_gene: TRBJ2-1
v_gene: TRBV5-4
abundance: -
d_gene: TRBD2
CDR3nt: TGTGCCAGCAGCTTGCGACTAGCGGGAAACAATGAGCAGTTCTTC
CDR3aa: CASSLRLAGNNEQFF

j_gene: TRBJ1-6
v_gene: TRBV3-1/TRBV3-2
abundance: -
d_gene: -
CDR3nt: TGTGCCAGCAGGAACCAGGGGTATAATTCACCCCTCCACTTT
CDR3aa: CASRNQGYNSPLHF

j_gene: TRBJ1-1
v_gene: TRBV6-2/TRBV6-3
abundance: -
d_gene: -
CDR3nt: TGTGCCAGCAGTTGGGAGACACTCCGGTACGGTGAAGCTTTCTTT
CDR3aa: CASSWETLRYGEAFF

j_gene: TRBJ1-1
v_gene: TRBV3-1/TRBV3-2
abundance: few
d_gene: -
CDR3nt: TGTGCCAGCAGCCAAGAACCTACAGGGAACACTGAAGCTTTCTTT
CDR3aa: CASSQEPTGNTEAFF

j_gene: TRBJ2-5
v_gene: TRBV19
abundance: -
d_gene: TRBD2
CDR3nt: TGTGCCAGTAGTAGGCGGGAGAGAGAAGAGACCCAGTACTTC
CDR3aa: CASSRREREETQYF

j_gene: TRBJ2-5
v_gene: TRBV3-1/TRBV3-2
abundance: -
d_gene: -
CDR3nt: TGTGCCAGCAGCCAAGATCCCAGCCAAGAGACCCAGTACTTC
CDR3aa: CASSQDPSQETQYF

j_gene: TRBJ1-3
v_gene: TRBV3-1/TRBV3-2
abundance: -
d_gene: -
CDR3nt: TGTGCCACCAAGGTTGAAAACACCATATATTTT
CDR3aa: CATKVENTIYF

j_gene: TRBJ1-1
v_gene: TRBV6-2/TRBV6-3
abundance: -
d_gene: -
CDR3nt: TGTGCCAGCAGTCACACAGGGATCGCTGAAGCTTTCTTT
CDR3aa: CASSHTGIAEAFF

j_gene: TRBJ1-4
v_gene: TRBV10-3
abundance: -
d_gene: -
CDR3nt: TGTGCCATCAGTACGACAGGCCTATTGAGGGAAAAACTGTTTTTT
CDR3aa: CAISTTGLLREKLFF

j_gene: TRBJ1-5
v_gene: TRBV19
abundance: -
d_gene: -
CDR3nt: TGTGCCAGTAGTAACGTAGGTGGTTGGGGAGATCAGCCCCAGCATTTT
CDR3aa: CASSNVGGWGDQPQHF

j_gene: TRBJ1-5
v_gene: TRBV5-4
abundance: -
d_gene: -
CDR3nt: TGTGCCAGCAGCTTGGCGGGGGAGAAGGCCCAGCATTTT
CDR3aa: CASSLAGEKAQHF

j_gene: TRBJ2-3
v_gene: TRBV27
abundance: once
d_gene: TRBD2
CDR3nt: TGTGCCAGCAGTTTGGGGACTAGCGGGAGAACAGATACGCAGTATTTT
CDR3aa: CASSLGTSGRTDTQYF

j_gene: TRBJ1-5
v_gene: TRBV2
abundance: -
d_gene: -
CDR3nt: TGTGCCAGCAGTGATTCCAACAATCAGCCCCAGCATTTT
CDR3aa: CASSDSNNQPQHF

j_gene: TRBJ1-1
v_gene: TRBV2
abundance: -
d_gene: -
CDR3nt: TGTGCCAGCAGGCAGACGAACACTGAAGCTTTCTTT
CDR3aa: CASRQTNTEAFF

j_gene: TRBJ1-5
v_gene: TRBV27
abundance: -
d_gene: -
CDR3nt: TGTGCCAGCAGTTATGGCAGTAATCAGCCCCAGCATTTT
CDR3aa: CASSYGSNQPQHF

j_gene: TRBJ1-2
v_gene: TRBV5-6
abundance: -
d_gene: TRBD1
CDR3nt: TGTGCCAGCAGAGCAGGGGGACCAAACTATGGCTACACCTTC
CDR3aa: CASRAGGPNYGYTF

j_gene: TRBJ1-1
v_gene: TRBV29-1
abundance: few
d_gene: TRBD1
CDR3nt: TGCAGCGCCGACAGGGATCGGACTGAAGCTTTCTTT
CDR3aa: CSADRDRTEAFF

j_gene: TRBJ1-1
v_gene: TRBV11-2
abundance: few
d_gene: -
CDR3nt: TGTGCCAGCAGCTTAACGCGGCCCCAAGCTTTCTTT
CDR3aa: CASSLTRPQAFF